This T cell receptor delta chain appears in the sequencing data of a study of gamma-delta T cells after stem cell transplantation. In this sample, this clone turned up a few times. The germline V gene encodes CDR1 TVYSNPD and CDR2 GDNSRS (reference sequence). The CDR3 sequence is 22 residues long. TCRdb reanalysed the RT-PCR reads via CATT. The table has around 12,000 delta-chain clones, 38% seen once. What was sequenced was gamma-delta T cells. The chain couples TRDV3 to TRDJ1, with 12 bases fitting TRDD3. This clonotype originated in a human donor. It is not recorded whose cells these are; they may come from a transplant donor. CDR3 nucleotide sequence: TGTGCTTCCAAAATATCCCCTCCAGGTGTGACTGGGGGATACCCCACCTCCGATAAACTCATCTTT. It codes for CASKISPPGVTGGYPTSDKLIF.